In its sample, the clone carrying this T cell receptor (beta chain) was seen many times. The data are from a study of T cells in Graves' hyperthyroidism and ophthalmopathy. The V end lost 5 bases, the J end lost 10 bases, and 17 bases lay between the germline ends. CDR3 length: 13 amino acids. Germline CDR1 is SEHNR and CDR2 is FQNEAQ (reference sequence). Over 18 months, lack of ophthalmopathy progression marked Graves' hyperthyroidism as stable. RNA transcripts provided the source from which TCR beta CDR3 regions were amplified. First-round RT-PCR targeting the TCR CDR3 was performed with the HTBI primer set. One entry per CDR3 protein, called by TCRdb with MiXCR from the multiplex PCR reads. The table includes hundreds of thousands of distinct CDR3 sequences, 35% to 55% detected once.

Sequencing input: peripheral blood or thyroid tissue (not recorded which). This TCR derives from a young woman with Graves' hyperthyroidism. The chain links TRBV7-9 to TRBJ1-2, with a weak D call TRBD1 (5 bases). CDR3 sequence: CASSRAVEQDYTF. CDR3 nucleotides: TGTGCCAGCAGCCGAGCGGTCGAACAGGACTACACCTTC.